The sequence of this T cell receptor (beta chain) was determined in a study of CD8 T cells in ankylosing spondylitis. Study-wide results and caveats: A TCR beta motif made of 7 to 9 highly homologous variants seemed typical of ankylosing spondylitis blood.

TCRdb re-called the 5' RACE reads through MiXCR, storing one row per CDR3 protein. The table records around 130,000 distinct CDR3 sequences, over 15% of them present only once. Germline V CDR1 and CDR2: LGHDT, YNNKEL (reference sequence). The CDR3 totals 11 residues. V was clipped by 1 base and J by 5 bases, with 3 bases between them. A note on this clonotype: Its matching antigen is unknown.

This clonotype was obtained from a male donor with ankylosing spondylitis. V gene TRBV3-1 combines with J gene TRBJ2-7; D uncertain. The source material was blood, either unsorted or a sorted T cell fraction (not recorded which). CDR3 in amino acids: CASSQVDEQYF. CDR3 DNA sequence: TGTGCCAGCAGCCAAGTAGACGAGCAGTACTTC.